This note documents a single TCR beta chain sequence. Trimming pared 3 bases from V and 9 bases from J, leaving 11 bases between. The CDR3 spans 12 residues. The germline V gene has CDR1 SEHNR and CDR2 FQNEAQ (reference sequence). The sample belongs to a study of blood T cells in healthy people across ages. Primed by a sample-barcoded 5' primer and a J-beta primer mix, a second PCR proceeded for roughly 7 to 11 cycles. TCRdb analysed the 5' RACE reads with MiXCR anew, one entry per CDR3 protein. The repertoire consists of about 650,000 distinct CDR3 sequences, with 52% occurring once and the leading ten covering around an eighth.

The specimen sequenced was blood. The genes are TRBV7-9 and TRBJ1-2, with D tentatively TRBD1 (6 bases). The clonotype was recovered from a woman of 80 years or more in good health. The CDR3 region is CASSLDQGSYTF. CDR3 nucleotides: TGTGCCAGCAGCTTGGACCAGGGGAGCTACACCTTC.